This T cell receptor (beta chain) was identified during a study of T cells expressing NK-cell markers. Overall study context: Eight donors were sequenced, seven testing HCMV-seropositive and one testing seronegative.

TCRdb re-analyzed the 5' RACE reads; it lists each CDR3 protein once, without DNA. The sample table includes about 400,000 distinct CDR3 sequences. Study-wide results and limits: The study did not resolve the HCMV specificity of expanded NKG2C+ T cell clones. CD8+ T cells in over five donors included dominant NKG2C+ clonotypes at about 1.0-7.5%.

This CDR3 has 14 amino acids. Germline loops: CDR1 SGHAT, CDR2 FQNNGV. In the case of this clonotype: Its antigen is unknown.

The chain has TRBV11-2 and TRBJ2-7; TCRdb's D call of TRBD1 is untestable without DNA. The TCR sequence derives from a woman between 45 and 60 years old in good health. Material for sequencing was blood T cells: a sorted CD56 or NKG2C T cell subset, CD4+ or CD8+ T cells, or bulk PBMC T cells (not recorded which). The CDR3 protein is CASSLGTISYEQYF.